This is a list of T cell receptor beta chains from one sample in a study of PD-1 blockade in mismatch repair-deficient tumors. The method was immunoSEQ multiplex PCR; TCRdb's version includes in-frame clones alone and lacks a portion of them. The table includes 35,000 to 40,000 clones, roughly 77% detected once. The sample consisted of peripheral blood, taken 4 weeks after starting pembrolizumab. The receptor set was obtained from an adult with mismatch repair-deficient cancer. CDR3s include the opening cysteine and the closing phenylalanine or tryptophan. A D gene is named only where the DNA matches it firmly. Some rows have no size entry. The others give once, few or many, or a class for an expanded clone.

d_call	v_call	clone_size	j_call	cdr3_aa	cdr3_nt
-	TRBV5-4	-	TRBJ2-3	CASSLRRGQADTQYF	TGTGCCAGCAGCTTGAGGAGGGGGCAGGCAGATACGCAGTATTTT
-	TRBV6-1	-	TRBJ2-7	CASSEWERAFSYEQYF	TGTGCCAGCAGTGAATGGGAGAGGGCTTTCTCCTACGAGCAGTACTTC
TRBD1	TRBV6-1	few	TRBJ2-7	CASSVGTGRSYEQYF	TGTGCCAGCAGTGTTGGGACAGGGCGTTCCTACGAGCAGTACTTC
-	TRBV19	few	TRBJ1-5	CASTRGGNQPQHF	TGTGCCAGTACACGGGGGGGCAATCAGCCCCAGCATTTT
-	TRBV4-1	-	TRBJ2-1	CASSPWVGGYEQFF	TGCGCCAGCAGCCCCTGGGTGGGGGGCTATGAGCAGTTCTTC
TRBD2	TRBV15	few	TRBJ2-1	CATSRDPAGLYNEQFF	TGTGCCACCAGCAGAGACCCAGCGGGATTATACAATGAGCAGTTCTTC
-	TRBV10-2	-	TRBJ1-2	CASSESVFYWKVFYDRHYGYTF	TGCGCCAGCAGTGAGTCAGTGTTCTATTGGAAGGTTTTTTATGACAGACACTATGGCTACACCTTC
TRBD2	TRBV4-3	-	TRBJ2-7	CASSQDGTSASYEQYF	TGCGCCAGCAGCCAAGACGGGACTAGCGCCTCCTACGAGCAGTACTTC
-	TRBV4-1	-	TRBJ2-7	CASSQEPQGYVHYEQYF	TGCGCCAGCAGCCAAGAACCTCAGGGGTATGTCCATTACGAGCAGTACTTC
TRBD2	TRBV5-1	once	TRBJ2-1	CASSRGLAGQGEQFF	TGCGCCAGCAGCCGGGGACTAGCGGGTCAGGGTGAGCAGTTCTTC
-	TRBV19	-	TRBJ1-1	CASSRGANTEAFF	TGTGCCAGTAGTAGGGGGGCGAACACTGAAGCTTTCTTT
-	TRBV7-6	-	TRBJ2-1	CASSLEGDGNEQFF	TGTGCCAGCAGCTTAGAGGGCGACGGCAATGAGCAGTTCTTC
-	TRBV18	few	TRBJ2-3	CASSPAFIGDGTDTQYF	TGTGCCAGCTCACCAGCTTTTATAGGGGACGGCACAGATACGCAGTATTTT
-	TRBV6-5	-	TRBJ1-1	CASRIFAGDTEAFF	TGTGCCAGCAGAATATTCGCGGGGGACACTGAAGCTTTCTTT
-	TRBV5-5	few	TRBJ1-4	CASSLVPDEKLFF	TGTGCCAGCAGCTTAGTGCCAGACGAAAAACTGTTTTTT
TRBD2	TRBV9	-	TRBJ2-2	CASSPLGEGIGELFF	TGTGCCAGCAGCCCCCTAGGGGAGGGGATCGGGGAGCTGTTTTTT
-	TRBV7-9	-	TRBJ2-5	CASSSRWTEEETQYF	TGTGCCAGCAGCTCCCGTTGGACAGAAGAAGAGACCCAGTACTTC
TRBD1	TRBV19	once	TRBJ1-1	CASQDRANTEAFF	TGTGCCAGTCAGGACAGGGCGAACACTGAAGCTTTCTTT
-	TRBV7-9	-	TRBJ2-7	CASSLASQGGIEQYF	TGTGCCAGCAGCTTAGCGTCCCAGGGGGGGATCGAGCAGTACTTC
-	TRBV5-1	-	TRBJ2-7	CASSLADVRYEQYF	TGCGCCAGCAGCTTGGCCGACGTTAGGTACGAGCAGTACTTC
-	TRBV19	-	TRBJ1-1	CASSITGVTDVTFF	TGTGCCAGTAGTATTACGGGGGTAACGGATGTAACTTTCTTT
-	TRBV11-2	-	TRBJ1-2	CASSALEGGQYYTF	TGTGCCAGCAGCGCCTTAGAGGGGGGGCAGTACTACACCTTC
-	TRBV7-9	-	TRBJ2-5	CASSLPGQETQYF	TGTGCCAGCAGCTTACCAGGGCAAGAGACCCAGTACTTC
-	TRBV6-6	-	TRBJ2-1	CASSYPKMDSEQFF	TGTGCCAGCAGTTACCCTAAAATGGACAGTGAGCAGTTCTTC
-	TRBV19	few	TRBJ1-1	CATRGVNEAFF	TGTGCCACCCGAGGGGTCAATGAAGCTTTCTTT
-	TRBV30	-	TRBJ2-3	CAWKSEYERTDTQYF	TGTGCCTGGAAATCCGAGTATGAGAGGACAGATACGCAGTATTTT
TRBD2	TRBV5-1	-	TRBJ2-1	CASSLGTSGSDTDYNEQFF	TGCGCCAGCAGCTTGGGGACTAGCGGGAGTGATACGGACTACAATGAGCAGTTCTTC
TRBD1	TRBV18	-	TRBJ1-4	CASSPSSRTGFEKLFF	TGTGCCAGCTCACCAAGTTCCCGGACAGGGTTTGAAAAACTGTTTTTT
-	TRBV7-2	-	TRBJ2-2	CASSPSRESSTGELFF	TGTGCCAGCAGTCCCTCCCGGGAGAGTAGCACCGGGGAGCTGTTTTTT